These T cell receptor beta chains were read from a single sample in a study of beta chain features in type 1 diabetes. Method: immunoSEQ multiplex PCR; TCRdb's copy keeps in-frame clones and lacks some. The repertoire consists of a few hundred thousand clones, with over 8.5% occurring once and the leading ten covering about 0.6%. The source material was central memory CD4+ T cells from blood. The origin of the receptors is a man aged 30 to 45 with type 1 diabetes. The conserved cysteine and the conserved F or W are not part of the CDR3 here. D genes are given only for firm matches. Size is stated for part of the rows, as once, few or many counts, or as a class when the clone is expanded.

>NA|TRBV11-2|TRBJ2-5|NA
ASSQDRRQETQY
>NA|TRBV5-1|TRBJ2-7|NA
ASSSGTAGTRVFYEQY
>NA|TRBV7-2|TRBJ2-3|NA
ASSLALRTDTQY
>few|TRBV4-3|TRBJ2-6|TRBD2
ASSQENGGGGPGANVLT
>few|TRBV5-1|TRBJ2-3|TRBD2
ASSSRDYDTDTQY
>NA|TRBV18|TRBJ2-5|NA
ASSPRQSQETQY
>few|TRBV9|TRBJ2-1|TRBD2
ASSLTSDPRNEQF
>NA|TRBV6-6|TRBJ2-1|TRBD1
ASRTRDRGWDEQF
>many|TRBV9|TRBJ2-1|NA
ASSATGFTYNEQF
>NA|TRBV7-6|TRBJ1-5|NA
ASSLDGGSGPNQPQH
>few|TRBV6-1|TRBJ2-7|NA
ASSALDFYEQY
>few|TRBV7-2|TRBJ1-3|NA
ASSYDRIGNTIY
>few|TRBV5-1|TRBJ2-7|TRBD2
ASSPRTGGTYEQY
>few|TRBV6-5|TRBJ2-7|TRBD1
ASGLGQSSYEQY
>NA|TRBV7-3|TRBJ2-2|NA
ASSLEGELF
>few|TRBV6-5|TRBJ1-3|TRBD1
ASSHQGGSGNTIY
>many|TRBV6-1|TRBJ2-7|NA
ASSEQLSYEEQY
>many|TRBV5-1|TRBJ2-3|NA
ASSLERWTVDTDTQY
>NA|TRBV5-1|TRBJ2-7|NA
ASSPRSLGGNEQY
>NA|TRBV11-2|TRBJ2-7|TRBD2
ASSLGRGGYEQY
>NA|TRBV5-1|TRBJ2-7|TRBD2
ASSLGGLAGYYEQY
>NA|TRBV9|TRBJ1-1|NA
ASSVEAGTNTEAF
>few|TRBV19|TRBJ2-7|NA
ASSLNREAYEQY
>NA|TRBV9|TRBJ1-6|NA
ASSVPGSPLH
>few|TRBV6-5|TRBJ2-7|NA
ASSYSGGDGSYEQY
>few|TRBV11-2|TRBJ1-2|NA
ASSLEANYGYT
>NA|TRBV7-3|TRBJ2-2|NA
ASSLRNTGELF
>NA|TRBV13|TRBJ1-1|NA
ASSPQAVPEAF
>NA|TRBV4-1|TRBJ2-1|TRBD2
ARDEDGTSGRNEQF
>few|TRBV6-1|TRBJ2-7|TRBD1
ASSAADRQRGEQY
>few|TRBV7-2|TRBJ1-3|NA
ASSLFSTGSSGNTIY
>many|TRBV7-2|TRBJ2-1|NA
ASSYRTGYNEQF
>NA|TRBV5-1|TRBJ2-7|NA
ASGDASYEQY
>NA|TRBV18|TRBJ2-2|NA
ASSSSTGELF
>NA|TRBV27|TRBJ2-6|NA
ASTHWQTGANVLT
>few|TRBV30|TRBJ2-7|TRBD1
AGNRGRTYEQY
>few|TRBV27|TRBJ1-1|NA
ASKRPLEAEAF
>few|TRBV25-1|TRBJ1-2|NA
ASSEGEFYGYT
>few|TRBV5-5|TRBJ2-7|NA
ASRPSSYEQY
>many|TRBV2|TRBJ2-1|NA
ASSEVPRQSGEQF
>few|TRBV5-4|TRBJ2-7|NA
ASSLAYEQY
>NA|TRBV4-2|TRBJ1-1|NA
ASSQDLGLGGTEAF
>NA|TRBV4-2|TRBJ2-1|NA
ASSQEVGSSSYNEQF
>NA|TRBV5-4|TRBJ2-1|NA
ASSQSLVNEQF
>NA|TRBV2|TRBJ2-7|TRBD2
ATSTSGMGEQY
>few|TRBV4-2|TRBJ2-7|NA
ASSQDAGSSYEQY